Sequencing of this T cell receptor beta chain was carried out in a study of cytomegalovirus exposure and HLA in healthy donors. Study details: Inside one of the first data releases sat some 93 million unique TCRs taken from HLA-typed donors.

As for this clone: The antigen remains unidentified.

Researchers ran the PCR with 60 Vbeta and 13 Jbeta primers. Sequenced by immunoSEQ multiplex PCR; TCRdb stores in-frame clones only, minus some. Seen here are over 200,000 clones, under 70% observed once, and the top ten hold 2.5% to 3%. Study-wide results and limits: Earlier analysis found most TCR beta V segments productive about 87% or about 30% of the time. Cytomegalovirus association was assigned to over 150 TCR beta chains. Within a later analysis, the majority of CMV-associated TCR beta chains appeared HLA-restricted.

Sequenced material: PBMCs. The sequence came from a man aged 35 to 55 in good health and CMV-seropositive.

The DNA of the CDR3 is TGTGCCAGCAGCCACCAATCTCAGGGACTAGTCGATGAGCAGTTCTTC. Translating it yields CASSHQSQGLVDEQFF. The chain joins TRBV7-9 to TRBJ2-1, with 8 bases lining up with TRBD2. The CDR3 extends over 16 amino acids. CDR1 and CDR2 from the germline V gene are SEHNR and FQNEAQ (reference sequence). Trimming took 5 bases from V and 8 from J; bases not matched to a gene: 14.